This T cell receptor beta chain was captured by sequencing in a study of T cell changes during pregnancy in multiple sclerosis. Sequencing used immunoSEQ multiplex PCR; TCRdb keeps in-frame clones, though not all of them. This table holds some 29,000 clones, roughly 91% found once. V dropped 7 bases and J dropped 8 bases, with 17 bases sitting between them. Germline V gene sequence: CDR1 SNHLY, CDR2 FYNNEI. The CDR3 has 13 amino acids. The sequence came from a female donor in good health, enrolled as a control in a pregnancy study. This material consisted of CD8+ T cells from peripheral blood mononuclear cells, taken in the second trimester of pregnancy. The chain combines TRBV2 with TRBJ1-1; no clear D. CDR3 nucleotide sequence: TGTGCCAGCACCGCAAATGACTGGCGGGAAGCTTTCTTT. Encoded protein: CASTANDWREAFF.